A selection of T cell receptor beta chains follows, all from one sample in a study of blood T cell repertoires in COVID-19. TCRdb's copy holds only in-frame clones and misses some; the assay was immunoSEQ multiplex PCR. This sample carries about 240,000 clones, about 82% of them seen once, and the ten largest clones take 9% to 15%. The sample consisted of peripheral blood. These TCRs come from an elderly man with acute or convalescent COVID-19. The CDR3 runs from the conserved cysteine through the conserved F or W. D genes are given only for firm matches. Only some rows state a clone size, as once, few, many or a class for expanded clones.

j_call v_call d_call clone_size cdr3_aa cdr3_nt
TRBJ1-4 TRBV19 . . CASSEAGAWEKLFF TGTGCCAGTAGTGAAGCGGGGGCGTGGGAAAAACTGTTTTTT
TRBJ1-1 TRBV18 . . CASSPFPNTEAFF TGTGCCAGCTCACCATTTCCTAACACTGAAGCTTTCTTT
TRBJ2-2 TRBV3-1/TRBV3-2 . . CASSPIAAGAFTGELFF TGTGCCAGCAGCCCTATCGCGGCGGGGGCCTTCACCGGGGAGCTGTTTTTT
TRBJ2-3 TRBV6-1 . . CASSEHRTDTQYF TGTGCCAGCAGTGAACATAGGACTGACACGCAGTATTTT
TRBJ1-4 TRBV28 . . CASRAGSHNEKLFF TGTGCCAGCCGTGCGGGGTCTCATAATGAAAAACTGTTTTTT
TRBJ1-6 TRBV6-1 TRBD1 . CASSAPIPGGNSPLHF TGTGCCAGCAGTGCCCCAATCCCAGGGGGGAATTCACCCCTCCACTTT
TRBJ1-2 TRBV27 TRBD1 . CASSLGGTAVGYTF TGTGCCAGCAGTTTAGGAGGGACAGCGGTGGGCTACACCTTC
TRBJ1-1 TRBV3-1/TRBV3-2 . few CASSQAGFNTEAFF TGTGCCAGCAGCCAAGCAGGGTTCAACACTGAAGCTTTCTTT
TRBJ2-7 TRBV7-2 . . CASSPRRSGPYEQYF TGTGCCAGCAGCCCTAGGAGGTCAGGCCCCTACGAGCAGTACTTC
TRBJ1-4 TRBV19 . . CASTGGRLGDATNEKLFF TGTGCCAGTACCGGGGGACGCTTAGGGGATGCAACTAATGAAAAACTGTTTTTT
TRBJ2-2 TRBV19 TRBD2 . CASSLGGRNTGELFF TGTGCCAGTAGTCTGGGGGGGAGGAACACCGGGGAGCTGTTTTTT
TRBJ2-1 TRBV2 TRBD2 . CASSRTSGGYNEQFF TGTGCCAGCAGCCGGACTAGCGGGGGATACAATGAGCAGTTCTTC
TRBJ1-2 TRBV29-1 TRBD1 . CSVDREIGGYTF TGCAGCGTCGACAGGGAGATCGGTGGCTACACCTTC
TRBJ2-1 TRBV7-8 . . CASSSTPKNYNEQFF TGTGCCAGCAGCTCGACACCGAAAAATTACAATGAGCAGTTCTTC
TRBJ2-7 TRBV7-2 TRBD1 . CASSYSGTGSYEQYF TGTGCCAGCAGCTACTCCGGGACAGGGTCCTACGAGCAGTACTTC
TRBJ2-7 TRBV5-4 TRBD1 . CASSLGQGTPGEQYF TGTGCCAGCAGCCTAGGACAGGGGACCCCCGGCGAGCAGTACTTC
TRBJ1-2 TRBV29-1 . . CSALAFDGYTF TGCAGCGCCTTAGCGTTCGACGGCTACACCTTC
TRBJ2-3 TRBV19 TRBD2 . CASSTNGGVGTDTQYF TGTGCCAGTAGTACGAACGGGGGGGTAGGCACAGATACGCAGTATTTT
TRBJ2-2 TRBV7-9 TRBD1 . CASSSDRGAGELFF TGTGCCAGCAGCTCGGACAGGGGGGCCGGGGAGCTGTTTTTT
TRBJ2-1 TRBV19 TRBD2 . CASNGGDGHYNEQFF TGTGCCAGTAACGGGGGGGACGGTCACTACAATGAGCAGTTCTTC
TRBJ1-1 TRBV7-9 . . CASRNDRTNTEAFF TGTGCCAGCAGGAATGACAGGACAAACACTGAAGCTTTCTTT
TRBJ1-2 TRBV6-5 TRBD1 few CASTPSSRQGDGYTF TGTGCCAGCACTCCCTCGAGTAGACAGGGGGATGGCTACACCTTC
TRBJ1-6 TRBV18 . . CASSQDPRGSPLHF TGTGCCAGCTCACAAGATCCTAGGGGTTCACCCCTCCACTTT
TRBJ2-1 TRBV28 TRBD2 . CASSTPLAGVEFF TGTGCCAGCAGTACCCCACTAGCGGGGGTCGAGTTCTTC
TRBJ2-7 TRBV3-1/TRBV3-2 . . CASSQGSTGLLGEQYF TGTGCCAGCAGCCAAGGATCGACAGGATTACTGGGGGAGCAGTACTTC
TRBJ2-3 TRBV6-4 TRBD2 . CASKPSGSTDTQYF TGTGCCAGCAAGCCTAGCGGGAGTACAGATACGCAGTATTTT
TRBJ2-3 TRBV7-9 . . CASSFGGTDTQYF TGTGCCAGCAGCTTCGGGGGCACAGATACGCAGTATTTT
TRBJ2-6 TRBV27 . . CASSRRDSSTPGANVLTF TGTGCCAGCAGTCGAAGGGACTCCAGTACGCCCGGGGCCAACGTCCTGACTTTC
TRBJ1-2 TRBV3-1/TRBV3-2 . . CASSQTAPNYGYTF TGTGCCAGCAGCCAAACAGCTCCTAACTATGGCTACACCTTC
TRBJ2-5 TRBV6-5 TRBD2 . CASASASGKETQYF TGTGCCAGCGCCTCCGCTAGCGGGAAGGAGACCCAGTACTTC
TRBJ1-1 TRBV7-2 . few CASSLGAAFEAFF TGTGCCAGCAGCTTAGGGGCAGCCTTTGAAGCTTTCTTT
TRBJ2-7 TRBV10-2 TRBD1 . CASRGDGTGVYEQYF TGCGCCAGCAGGGGGGACGGGACAGGGGTCTACGAGCAGTACTTC
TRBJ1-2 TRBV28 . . CASSLGGIYYGYTF TGTGCCAGCAGCCTCGGCGGGATTTACTATGGCTACACCTTC
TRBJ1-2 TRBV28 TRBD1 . CASSTTGSHGYTF TGTGCCAGCAGTACGACAGGGTCCCATGGCTACACCTTC
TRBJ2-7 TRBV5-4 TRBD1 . CASSQDRGRFYEQYF TGTGCCAGCAGCCAGGACAGGGGACGCTTCTACGAGCAGTACTTC
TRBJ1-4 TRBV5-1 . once CASSLDQVGKLFF TGCGCCAGCAGCTTGGACCAAGTCGGGAAACTGTTTTTT
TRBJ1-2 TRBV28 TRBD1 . CASGLDRGVGYGYTF TGTGCCAGCGGACTGGACAGGGGAGTCGGCTATGGCTACACCTTC
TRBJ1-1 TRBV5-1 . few CASSLGRGNTEAFF TGCGCCAGCAGCTTGGGCCGAGGGAACACTGAAGCTTTCTTT
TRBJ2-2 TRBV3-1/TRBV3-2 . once CASSQGELAGELFF TGTGCCAGCAGCCAAGGTGAACTAGCCGGGGAGCTGTTTTTT
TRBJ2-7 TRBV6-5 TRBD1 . CASRRDRNVYEQYF TGTGCCAGCAGAAGGGACAGAAACGTCTACGAGCAGTACTTC
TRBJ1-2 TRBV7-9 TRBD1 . CASSLGTGVYGYTF TGTGCCAGCAGCTTAGGGACAGGGGTATATGGCTACACCTTC
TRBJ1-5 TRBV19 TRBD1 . CASSTGWGQGAGRSNQPQHF TGTGCCAGTAGTACCGGTTGGGGACAGGGGGCGGGTAGGAGCAATCAGCCCCAGCATTTT
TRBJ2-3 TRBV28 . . CASSPQSTDTQYF TGTGCCAGCAGCCCCCAGAGCACAGATACGCAGTATTTT
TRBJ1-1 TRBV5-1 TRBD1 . CASGNSGQGWTEAFF TGCGCCAGCGGGAACTCGGGACAGGGTTGGACTGAAGCTTTCTTT
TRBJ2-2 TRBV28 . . CASSLPSRLITGELFF TGTGCCAGCAGTTTACCCTCACGACTTATCACCGGGGAGCTGTTTTTT
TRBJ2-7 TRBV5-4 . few CASSPYRGKAYEQYF TGTGCCAGCAGCCCGTACCGGGGTAAAGCGTACGAGCAGTACTTC
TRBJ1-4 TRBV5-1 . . CASSLIPTDYNEKLFF TGCGCCAGCAGCTTAATCCCGACAGATTATAATGAAAAACTGTTTTTT
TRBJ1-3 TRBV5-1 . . CASSLGAPAGNTIYF TGCGCCAGCAGCTTAGGAGCGCCGGCTGGAAACACCATATATTTT